This T cell receptor beta chain is from a study of T cell responses to AZD1222 COVID-19 vaccine. Profiled with immunoSEQ multiplex PCR; TCRdb holds only in-frame clones, not every one. Of approximately 67,000 clones in the sample, around four fifths were seen once. V lost 0 bases and J lost 2; bases outside the gene matches: 9. The CDR3 covers 18 residues. Per germline, CDR1 LGHNA and CDR2 YNFKEQ. This rearrangement joins TRBV4-2 to TRBJ1-5; 8 bases are a match to TRBD1. The source was peripheral blood, collected on day 0 of AZD1222 vaccination. This sequence was found in an adult in good health. The CDR3 sequence is CASSQDSRTGRGNQPQHF. Written as DNA, the CDR3 is TGTGCCAGCAGCCAAGATTCCCGGACAGGGAGAGGCAATCAGCCCCAGCATTTT.